One sample yielded the 14 T cell receptor beta chains listed below, sequenced in a study of cytomegalovirus exposure and HLA in healthy donors. Vbeta (60) and Jbeta (13) primers were used in the PCR. Measured with immunoSEQ multiplex PCR; TCRdb has only the in-frame clones, and not every one. The repertoire holds roughly 200,000 clones, with approximately 84% as singletons. Sequenced sample: PBMCs. These receptors were taken from a woman aged 40 to 50 in good health and CMV-seronegative.

This clone was seen only a few times. CDR3 in DNA: TGTGCCAGCAGCCAATCACTGGCCTACGAGCAGTACTTC. Protein product: CASSQSLAYEQYF. The gene calls are TRBV4-2 and TRBJ2-7; D is uncertain. V was clipped by 2 bases and J by 2 bases, with 7 bases between them. Germline V gene lookup returns CDR1 LGHNA and CDR2 YNFKEQ. The CDR3 spans 13 residues.

The V and J genes are TRBV6-5 and TRBJ1-2; D perhaps matches TRBD1 (6 bases). The germline V gene encodes CDR1 MNHEY and CDR2 SVGAGI. The ends were cut back, 5 bases at V and 4 bases at J, with 11 bases in the middle. The CDR3 extends over 13 amino acids. The CDR3 bases are TGTGCCAGCAGTAAGGACAGTTTCTATGGCTACACCTTC. It translates to CASSKDSFYGYTF.

The chain uses TRBV2 and TRBJ1-1; D not certain. The V end lost 8 bases, the J end lost 1 base, and 8 bases lay between the germline ends. CDR1 is SNHLY, CDR2 FYNNEI, per germline. This CDR3 contains 12 residues. The CDR3 DNA sequence: TGTGCCAGCGGCTTACCGAACACTGAAGCTTTCTTT. This translates into CASGLPNTEAFF. The variable domain in full, with the rest retrieved from reference TRBV2 and TRBJ1-1, is EPEVTQTPSHQVTQMGQEVILRCVPISNHLYFYWYRQILGQKVEFLVSFYNNEISEKSEIFDDQFSVERPDGSNFTLKIRSTKLEDSAMYFCASGLPNTEAFFGQGTRLTVV.

This clone came up once. CDR3: CASTPVGGLSNQPQHF. The CDR3 DNA reads TGCGCCAGCACCCCGGTGGGGGGGTTGAGCAATCAGCCCCAGCATTTT. The gene calls are TRBV10-2 and TRBJ1-5; maybe TRBD1 (5 bases). Deletions cut 7 bases from V and 1 base from J, with 17 bases between. Germline V CDR1 and CDR2: WSHSY, SAAADI. This CDR3 comprises 16 residues.

The chain joins TRBV20-1 to TRBJ1-1; D is ambiguous. From germline, CDR1 is DFQATT and CDR2 SNEGSKA (reference sequence). V was shortened by 1 base and J by 10 bases, with 10 bases between the two germline ends. The CDR3 length is 11 residues. The CDR3 loop reads CSARGLAGAFF. The DNA for the CDR3 is TGCAGTGCTAGAGGTCTCGCGGGAGCTTTCTTT.

The chain uses TRBV9 and TRBJ2-3; D call uncertain. This CDR3 is built from 13 residues. Germline CDR1 is SGDLS and CDR2 is YYNGEE. Trimming shortened V by 1 base and J by 2 bases, and 5 bases separated the two germline ends. In DNA form, the CDR3 reads TGTGCCAGCAGCGTAAGCATCACAGATACGCAGTATTTT. It codes for CASSVSITDTQYF.

As for this clone: At one end, the junction sequence differs from germline, possibly due to a read error. V is TRBV7-9 and J is TRBJ1-1; D perhaps matches TRBD1 (5 bases). The germline gives CDR1 SEHNR, CDR2 FQNEAQ (reference sequence). The length of the CDR3 is 14 residues. CDR3 region: CSSSLQGRDTEAFF. CDR3 in DNA: TGTTCCAGCAGTCTCCAGGGTAGAGACACTGAAGCTTTCTTT.

V and J are TRBV11-3 and TRBJ2-2; TRBD2 might be the D (5 bases). The CDR3 spans 12 residues. V lost 6 bases and J lost 7, with 9 bases in between. CDR1 SGHNT and CDR2 YENEEA come from the germline V gene. In DNA, the CDR3 is TGTGCCAGCAGACTAGGTCGCGGGGAGCTGTTTTTT. Its translation: CASRLGRGELFF.

The rearrangement joins TRBV9 to TRBJ1-1; no clear D. Trimming stripped 3 bases from V and 1 base from J, with 13 bases between. CDR3 length: 15 residues. The germline CDR1 and CDR2 sequences are SGDLS and YYNGEE. DNA for the CDR3: TGTGCCAGCAGCGATACGAGGGCACCGAACACTGAAGCTTTCTTT. This codes for CASSDTRAPNTEAFF.

This clone was counted a few times. This chain uses TRBV5-4 with TRBJ1-1; no firm D call. CDR1 SGHNT and CDR2 YYREEE come from the germline V gene (reference sequence). Deletions cut 4 bases from V and 9 bases from J, with 10 bases between. The CDR3 length is 11 residues. CDR3 coding DNA: TGTGCCAGCAGCGATCAGGTCAAAGCTTTCTTT. It encodes CASSDQVKAFF.

The chain combines TRBV7-9 with TRBJ1-2; unclear D gene. Germline assignment: CDR1 SEHNR and CDR2 FQNEAQ (reference sequence). The CDR3 has 13 residues. The germline V and J ends were trimmed by 1 base and 7 bases, with 10 bases remaining between them. The chain's CDR3 is CASSLGLLLGYTF. The CDR3, as DNA: TGTGCCAGCAGCTTAGGGCTTCTTCTTGGCTACACCTTC.

V is TRBV7-9 and J is TRBJ1-5; 9 bases map to TRBD1. The CDR3 spans 14 residues. Per germline, CDR1 SEHNR and CDR2 FQNEAQ (reference sequence). Trimming at V came to 4 bases and at J to 5 bases, leaving 3 bases not matched to a gene. Here the CDR3 DNA reads TGTGCCAGCAGCTCGGGACAGGGAGATCAGCCCCAGCATTTT. It yields the protein CASSSGQGDQPQHF.

This rearrangement joins TRBV11-2 to TRBJ1-2; D possibly corresponds to TRBD1 (6 bases). Trimming left V 4 bases short and J 2 bases short, with 14 bases between. The CDR3 runs 15 residues. Looked up from germline, CDR1 is SGHAT and CDR2 is FQNNGV. The CDR3 DNA sequence: TGTGCCAGCAGCTATACAGGGAGCCCGAACTATGGCTACACCTTC. Residues: CASSYTGSPNYGYTF.

This chain uses TRBV6-5 with TRBJ2-5; TRBD1 is a possible D gene (6 bases). The J call may be incorrect, as the DNA end agrees better with TRBJ2-7. The CDR3 totals 15 residues. Looked up from germline, CDR1 is MNHEY and CDR2 is SVGAGI. CDR3 nucleotide sequence: TGTGCCAGCAGTCCTATTCCGGACAGCTCCTACGAGCAGTACTTC. Translated: CASSPIPDSSYEQYF.